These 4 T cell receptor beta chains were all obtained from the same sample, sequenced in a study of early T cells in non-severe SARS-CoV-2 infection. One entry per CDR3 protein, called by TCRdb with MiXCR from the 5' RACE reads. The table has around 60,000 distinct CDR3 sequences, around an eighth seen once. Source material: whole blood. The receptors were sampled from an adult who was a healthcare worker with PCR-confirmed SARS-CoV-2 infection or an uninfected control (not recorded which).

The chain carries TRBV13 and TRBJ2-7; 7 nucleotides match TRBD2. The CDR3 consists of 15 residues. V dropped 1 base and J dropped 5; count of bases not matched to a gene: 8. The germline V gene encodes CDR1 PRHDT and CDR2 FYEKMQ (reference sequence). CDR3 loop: CASSLDRGGPDEQYF. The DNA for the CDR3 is TGTGCCAGCAGCTTAGATCGGGGAGGGCCGGACGAGCAGTACTTC.

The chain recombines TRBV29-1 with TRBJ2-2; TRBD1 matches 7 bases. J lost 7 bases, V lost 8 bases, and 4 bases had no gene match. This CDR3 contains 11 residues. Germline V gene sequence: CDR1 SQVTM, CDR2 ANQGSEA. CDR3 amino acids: CSFRGSGELFF. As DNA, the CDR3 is TGCAGCTTCAGGGGGAGCGGGGAGCTGTTTTTT.

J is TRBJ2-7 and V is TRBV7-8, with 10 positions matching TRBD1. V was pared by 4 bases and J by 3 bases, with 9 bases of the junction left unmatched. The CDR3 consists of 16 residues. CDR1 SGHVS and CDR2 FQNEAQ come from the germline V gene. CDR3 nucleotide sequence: TGTGCCAGCAGCTCGAAGGGACAGGGGAGGATCTACGAGCAGTACTTC. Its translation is CASSSKGQGRIYEQYF.

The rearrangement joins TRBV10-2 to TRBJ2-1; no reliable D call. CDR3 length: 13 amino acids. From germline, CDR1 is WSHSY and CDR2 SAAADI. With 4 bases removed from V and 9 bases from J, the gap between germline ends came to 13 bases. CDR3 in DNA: TGCGCCAGCAGTGCCGGCGCCCTTGGTGAGCAGTTCTTC. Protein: CASSAGALGEQFF.